This record covers a single TCR beta chain. Its antigen is not identified. Amplifying from RNA transcripts, the study obtained TCR beta CDR3 regions. Scientists carried out first-round RT-PCR using HTBI primers and then a second-round multiplex PCR. TCRdb re-called the multiplex PCR reads with MiXCR, one entry per CDR3 protein. The table includes hundreds of thousands of distinct CDR3 sequences, 13% to 15% detected once. This sample was included in a study of Graves' ophthalmopathy and Graves' hyperthyroidism. Broader study findings: Blood also carried most expanded thyroid clonotypes exceeding 0.001 frequency.

Uncontrolled infections, pregnancy, lactation or other autoimmune diseases led to patient exclusion. PBMCs were obtained from 10 ml of fresh peripheral blood. This receptor was identified in a woman aged 25 to 39 with Graves' ophthalmopathy. Sequenced input: blood.

DNA of the CDR3: TGTGCCAGTAGTGCGACAGCGAACCCTGTGGTCGAGCAGTACTTC. This gives the protein CASSATANPVVEQYF. V and J are TRBV19 and TRBJ2-7; perhaps TRBD1 as D (5 bases). The V end was cut by 5 bases, the J end by 6 bases, with 20 bases between. The CDR3 contains 15 residues. Germline CDR1 is LNHDA and CDR2 is SQIVND (reference sequence). Complete variable domain (other parts from reference TRBV19 and TRBJ2-7): DGGITQSPKYLFRKEGQNVTLSCEQNLNHDAMYWYRQDPGQGLRLIYYSQIVNDFQKGDIAEGYSVSREKKESFPLTVTSAQKNPTAFYLCASSATANPVVEQYFGPGTRLTVT.